These T cell receptor beta chains were read from a single sample in a study of cytomegalovirus exposure and HLA in healthy donors. Some clones are missing from TCRdb's copy, which holds only in-frame ones; the method was immunoSEQ multiplex PCR. The repertoire holds more than 85,000 clones, with around 76% as singletons. Material for sequencing was PBMCs. These receptors all stem from a man aged 25 to 40 in good health and CMV-seropositive. Each CDR3 is given with its conserved first and last residue. D genes are given only for firm matches. Rows may omit the clone size; those that give it use once, few, many or a size class.

size,D,J,V,length,CDR3,DNA
.,TRBD1,TRBJ2-1,TRBV9,16,CASSVRGETGGNEQFF,TGTGCCAGCAGCGTGAGAGGTGAGACAGGGGGCAATGAGCAGTTCTTC
.,.,TRBJ1-5,TRBV7-8,14,CASSLYRVNQPQHF,TGTGCCAGCAGCCTTTACAGGGTCAATCAGCCCCAGCATTTT
.,.,TRBJ2-7,TRBV9,16,CASSPGAATPPDEQYF,TGTGCCAGCAGCCCCGGAGCGGCGACCCCTCCCGACGAGCAGTACTTC
.,.,TRBJ2-7,TRBV6-1,13,CASSLTDSYEQYF,TGTGCCAGCAGTCTAACGGACAGCTACGAGCAGTACTTC
.,.,TRBJ1-3,TRBV10-3,13,CAISDAEAYTIYF,TGTGCCATCAGTGATGCAGAGGCATACACCATATATTTT
.,.,TRBJ2-7,TRBV9,13,CASSVDGGREQYF,TGTGCCAGCAGCGTAGATGGGGGCCGGGAGCAGTACTTC
.,.,TRBJ1-4,TRBV30,14,CAWSGGGTNEKLFF,TGTGCCTGGAGCGGAGGAGGGACTAATGAAAAACTGTTTTTT
few,.,TRBJ1-5,TRBV28,11,CASSHSQPQHF,TGTGCCAGCAGTCATAGTCAGCCCCAGCATTTT
.,.,TRBJ2-3,TRBV27,13,CASSLGVTDTQYF,TGTGCCAGCAGTTTGGGAGTTACAGATACGCAGTATTTT
few,.,TRBJ1-3,TRBV9,14,CASSVSGTGNTIYF,TGTGCCAGCAGCGTATCAGGTACTGGAAACACCATATATTTT
.,TRBD1,TRBJ2-3,TRBV4-2,18,CASSFLFGDRGLTDTQYF,TGTGCCAGCAGCTTTCTCTTCGGGGACAGGGGGCTAACAGATACGCAGTATTTT
.,.,TRBJ2-5,TRBV2,11,CASSPRETQYF,TGTGCCAGCAGCCCCAGGGAGACCCAGTACTTC
.,.,TRBJ1-5,TRBV18,15,CASSPRGGESEPQHF,TGTGCCAGCTCACCACGGGGCGGGGAGTCGGAGCCCCAGCATTTT
.,.,TRBJ1-5,TRBV4-1,15,CASSQESGTNQPQHF,TGCGCCAGCAGCCAAGAATCAGGAACCAATCAGCCCCAGCATTTT
.,.,TRBJ1-6,TRBV28,18,CASSSPGHGLVGNSPLHF,TGTGCCAGCAGTTCTCCGGGACACGGTCTAGTCGGTAATTCACCCCTCCACTTT
.,TRBD2,TRBJ2-7,TRBV2,16,CASSEGSGGTSYEQYF,TGTGCCAGCAGTGAGGGGAGCGGGGGTACCTCCTACGAGCAGTACTTC
.,.,TRBJ2-7,TRBV30,12,CAWSTRAYEQYF,TGTGCCTGGTCGACCAGGGCCTACGAGCAGTACTTC
.,TRBD2,TRBJ2-5,TRBV2,17,CASSEGGDSGGRETQYF,TGTGCCAGCAGTGAAGGGGGTGATAGCGGGGGTCGGGAGACCCAGTACTTC
.,TRBD1,TRBJ1-2,TRBV7-9,15,CASSSALTGAHGYTF,TGTGCCAGCAGCTCTGCCCTAACAGGGGCCCATGGCTACACCTTC
.,TRBD1,TRBJ1-2,TRBV7-9,15,CASSSTQDRVQGYTF,TGTGCCAGCAGCTCCACACAGGACAGGGTACAAGGCTACACCTTC
.,.,TRBJ2-7,TRBV2,12,CASTDSSYEQYF,TGTGCCAGCACGGACAGCTCCTACGAGCAGTACTTC
.,TRBD1,TRBJ2-3,TRBV10-3,17,CAISEANNRGERDTQYF,TGTGCCATCAGTGAGGCGAACAACAGGGGAGAGAGAGATACGCAGTATTTT
.,TRBD2,TRBJ2-3,TRBV27,16,CASSRTSGGTPDTQYF,TGTGCCAGCAGCAGGACTAGCGGGGGGACCCCAGATACGCAGTATTTT
.,.,TRBJ1-2,TRBV4-3,15,CASSQDGAPVAGYTF,TGCGCCAGCAGCCAAGATGGGGCCCCTGTCGCTGGCTACACCTTC
.,TRBD1,TRBJ1-3,TRBV13,15,CASSLDRGPGNTIYF,TGTGCCAGCAGCTTAGACAGGGGGCCTGGAAACACCATATATTTT
.,.,TRBJ1-2,TRBV30,12,CAWRTGEYGYTF,TGTGCCTGGAGGACAGGAGAATATGGCTACACCTTC
once,.,TRBJ2-4,TRBV19,14,CASRNRLAKNIQYF,TGTGCCAGTAGGAACAGGCTAGCCAAAAACATTCAGTACTTC
once,.,TRBJ1-3,TRBV2,14,CASTRANSGNTIYF,TGTGCCAGCACCCGAGCCAACTCTGGAAACACCATATATTTT
.,.,TRBJ2-3,TRBV30,12,CAWIPGADTQYF,TGTGCCTGGATTCCGGGGGCAGATACGCAGTATTTT
.,TRBD2,TRBJ2-3,TRBV4-3,17,CASSQRPGLAGAGTQYF,TGCGCCAGCAGCCAACGACCGGGACTAGCGGGGGCCGGTACGCAGTATTTT
few,.,TRBJ1-6,TRBV27,16,CASSRNPRGNNSPLHF,TGTGCCAGCAGTAGAAATCCCAGGGGAAATAATTCACCCCTCCACTTT
once,TRBD2,TRBJ2-1,TRBV15,16,CATSRGAHGGADEQFF,TGTGCCACCAGCAGAGGCGCACACGGGGGGGCGGATGAGCAGTTCTTC
.,TRBD1,TRBJ2-5,TRBV7-2,15,CASSLGDREQETQYF,TGTGCCAGCAGCTTAGGCGACAGGGAGCAGGAGACCCAGTACTTC
.,.,TRBJ2-1,TRBV4-3,15,CASSQDPGVVNEQFF,TGCGCCAGCAGCCAAGATCCAGGGGTGGTCAATGAGCAGTTCTTC
.,TRBD1,TRBJ2-7,TRBV28,14,CASRRDRGRREQYF,TGTGCCAGCAGAAGGGACAGGGGAAGAAGGGAGCAGTACTTC
.,.,TRBJ1-2,TRBV28,14,CASSNQVRPYGYTF,TGTGCCAGCAGTAACCAGGTCCGCCCCTATGGCTACACCTTC
.,TRBD2,TRBJ2-5,TRBV7-9,14,CASRPGTIEETQYF,TGTGCCAGCAGACCCGGGACTATTGAAGAGACCCAGTACTTC
.,TRBD1,TRBJ2-1,TRBV5-4,14,CASSSQGVGGEQFF,TGTGCCAGCAGCAGCCAGGGGGTTGGCGGTGAGCAGTTCTTC
.,.,TRBJ2-7,TRBV27,15,CASSLSMVRRGEQYF,TGTGCCAGCAGTTTATCGATGGTCAGGAGGGGCGAGCAGTACTTC
.,.,TRBJ2-3,TRBV5-1,18,CASSGHPRGPGGTDTQYF,TGCGCCAGCAGCGGACATCCCAGGGGCCCCGGTGGGACAGATACGCAGTATTTT
.,TRBD2,TRBJ2-1,TRBV18,15,CASSLLAGGTNEQFF,TGTGCCAGCTCACTGTTAGCGGGGGGGACCAATGAGCAGTTCTTC
.,TRBD2,TRBJ2-3,TRBV5-6,15,CASSILAGGQDTQYF,TGTGCCAGCAGCATCCTAGCGGGGGGGCAGGATACGCAGTATTTT
few,TRBD1,TRBJ1-5,TRBV29-1,13,CSARTGVGQPQHF,TGCAGCGCCCGGACAGGGGTTGGGCAGCCCCAGCATTTT
.,.,TRBJ1-2,TRBV6-5,14,CASSYSGGNYGYTF,TGTGCCAGCAGTTACTCGGGAGGAAACTATGGCTACACCTTC
.,TRBD1,TRBJ1-1,TRBV6-1,16,CASSDTGTGGWTEAFF,TGTGCCAGCAGTGATACAGGGACAGGGGGCTGGACTGAAGCTTTCTTT
.,TRBD1,TRBJ1-1,TRBV18,12,CASSPGQGEAFF,TGTGCCAGCTCACCCGGACAGGGGGAGGCTTTCTTT
.,.,TRBJ1-1,TRBV5-1,14,CASSLVGGNTEAFF,TGCGCCAGCAGCTTGGTCGGGGGGAACACTGAAGCTTTCTTT
.,.,TRBJ2-5,TRBV7-5,17,CARSDFTRIIVDETQYF,TGTGCCAGAAGTGATTTCACGAGGATCATCGTCGACGAGACCCAGTACTTC
.,TRBD2,TRBJ2-3,TRBV2,14,CAATSGGAELAQYF,TGTGCCGCAACTAGCGGGGGGGCTGAGTTGGCGCAGTATTTT
.,TRBD1,TRBJ1-2,TRBV6-6,15,CASTQRGRRGMGYTF,TGTGCCAGCACCCAAAGGGGGCGTCGGGGCATGGGCTACACCTTC
few,TRBD2,TRBJ2-7,TRBV4-3,17,CASSQGASGGDSYEQYF,TGCGCCAGCAGCCAAGGGGCTAGCGGGGGTGATTCCTACGAGCAGTACTTC
.,.,TRBJ2-7,TRBV5-1,14,CASSLGPGSYEQYF,TGCGCCAGCAGCTTGGGCCCGGGGTCCTACGAGCAGTACTTC
.,.,TRBJ1-1,TRBV2,13,CAGRRGRDTEAFF,TGTGCCGGGAGGCGGGGCCGGGACACTGAAGCTTTCTTT
.,TRBD1,TRBJ1-5,TRBV28,15,CASSLWGQSYQPQHF,TGTGCCAGCAGTTTATGGGGACAGTCTTATCAGCCCCAGCATTTT